This TCR beta chain was profiled in a study of cytomegalovirus exposure and HLA in healthy donors. In regard to this clone: The antigen is undetermined.

Findings and caveats of the study: A further, later analysis showed that HLA-associated TCR beta chains (compared with equally common others) were more clonally expanded.

PCR used 60 Vbeta primers and 13 Jbeta primers. The protocol was immunoSEQ multiplex PCR, while the TCRdb copy is restricted to in-frame clones and leaves out a portion. The sample carries more than 110,000 clones, 65% to 80% recorded once. The J segment lost 2 bases and the V segment lost 9 bases, leaving 14 bases of the junction unmatched. The CDR3 is 18 amino acids. Per germline, CDR1 SGHTS and CDR2 YDEGEE. Sequencing was done on a sample of PBMCs. The receptor comes from a young woman in good health and CMV-seronegative. The V gene is TRBV5-8, the J gene TRBJ2-5; 15 bases fit TRBD2. CDR3 region: CATLPGTSGGYQQETQYF. Written as DNA, the CDR3 is TGTGCCACCCTCCCCGGGACTAGCGGGGGGTACCAACAAGAGACCCAGTACTTC. The complete variable domain, with remaining parts taken from reference TRBV5-8 and TRBJ2-5, reads EAGVTQSPTHLIKTRGQQATLRCSPISGHTSVYWYQQALGLGLQFLLWYDEGEERNRGNFPPRFSGRQFPNYSSELNVNALELEDSALYLCATLPGTSGGYQQETQYFGPGTRLLVL.